The 23 T cell receptor beta chains below come from one sample, sequenced in a study of OX40 agonist ivuxolimab in advanced cancers. The library was prepared using the immunoSEQ multiplex PCR assay. TCRdb retrieved this table from immuneACCESS and kept in-frame rearrangements only. Not all clones are present; in checked studies, unresolved V genes account for under half, and no reason is known for the remainder. Across this sample there are around 74,000 clones, with around 92% seen only once. The ten largest account for around 0.53% of the sample. This specimen consisted of CD4+ or CD8+ T cells sorted from blood, obtained in a trial of the OX40 agonist ivuxolimab. The receptors stem from an adult with an advanced solid tumor such as melanoma, head and neck, liver or kidney cancer.

This clone was counted once. The V call is TRBV6-4, the J call TRBJ1-2; TRBD1 aligns across 9 bases. CDR1 is MRHNA, CDR2 SNTAGT, per germline. This CDR3 is built from 15 residues. The junction had 12 bases not matched to a gene; V was cut back by 8 bases and J by 5 bases. The CDR3 protein is CASPQGTGGQYGYTF. CDR3 nucleotides: TGTGCCAGCCCCCAGGGTACAGGGGGCCAGTATGGCTACACCTTC.

This chain uses TRBV19 with TRBJ2-1; D not certain. This CDR3 comprises 15 residues. From germline, CDR1 is LNHDA and CDR2 SQIVND (reference sequence). Trimming removed 5 bases at V and 2 bases at J, with 13 bases between. The CDR3 region is CASSSYSSAYNEQFF. The CDR3, as DNA: TGTGCCAGTAGTTCCTACTCGTCCGCCTACAATGAGCAGTTCTTC. The full variable domain, in which reference TRBV19 and TRBJ2-1 provide the parts outside the CDR3, is DGGITQSPKYLFRKEGQNVTLSCEQNLNHDAMYWYRQDPGQGLRLIYYSQIVNDFQKGDIAEGYSVSREKKESFPLTVTSAQKNPTAFYLCASSSYSSAYNEQFFGPGTRLTVL.

V and J are TRBV7-9 and TRBJ1-2; 10 bases are shared with TRBD1. CDR1 and CDR2 from the germline V gene are SEHNR and FQNEAQ (reference sequence). This CDR3 is built from 15 residues. V lost 5 bases to trimming and J lost 4 bases; unmatched junction nucleotides: 7. In nucleotides, the CDR3 is TGTGCCAGCAGCGACCAACGGACAGGGGGCTATGGCTACACCTTC. It is translated as CASSDQRTGGYGYTF.

The J gene is TRBJ2-5, the V gene TRBV27; the match to TRBD2 covers 14 bases. V lost 5 bases and J lost 4; bases outside the gene matches: 6. The CDR3 sequence is 16 residues long. The V gene's germline CDR1 is MNHEY and CDR2 SMNVEV (reference sequence). The CDR3: CASSLGLAGGGETQYF. The CDR3 nucleotides read TGTGCCAGCAGTCTCGGACTAGCGGGAGGTGGAGAGACCCAGTACTTC.

The chain couples TRBV7-8 to TRBJ1-2, with TRBD1 identical over 9 bases. Germline CDR1 reads SGHVS; CDR2 reads FQNEAQ. With V trimmed by 1 base and J by 2 bases, 2 bases remained unmatched. This CDR3 comprises 15 residues. CDR3 nucleotide sequence: TGTGCCAGCAGCTTAGACAGGGGGCGCAACTATGGCTACACCTTC. This codes for CASSLDRGRNYGYTF.

The rearrangement joins TRBV19 to TRBJ1-1; tentatively, D is TRBD1 (5 bases). V lost 3 bases, J lost 0 bases, and 8 bases lay in between. The CDR3 length is 14 residues. Germline-derived CDR1 and CDR2 are LNHDA and SQIVND (reference sequence). CDR3 residues: CASSMGTLNTEAFF. The CDR3 DNA reads as TGTGCCAGTAGTATGGGGACGCTGAACACTGAAGCTTTCTTT. The full variable domain, completed using reference TRBV19 and TRBJ1-1, is DGGITQSPKYLFRKEGQNVTLSCEQNLNHDAMYWYRQDPGQGLRLIYYSQIVNDFQKGDIAEGYSVSREKKESFPLTVTSAQKNPTAFYLCASSMGTLNTEAFFGQGTRLTVV.

The CDR3 region is CASSQRSLAGHYNEQFF. Written as DNA, the CDR3 is TGCGCCAGCAGCCAAAGATCCCTAGCGGGGCACTACAATGAGCAGTTCTTC. The chain recombines TRBV4-3 with TRBJ2-1, with 9 bases matching TRBD2. The CDR3 is 17 amino acids. Germline CDR1 LGHNA, CDR2 YSLEER. J lost 3 bases, V lost 2 bases, and 8 bases had no gene match.

V is TRBV6-1 and J is TRBJ1-1; D not resolved. Deletions cut 2 bases from V and 0 bases from J, with 10 bases between. Germline values: CDR1 MNHNS, CDR2 SASEGT. The CDR3 runs to 15 residues. DNA for the CDR3: TGTGCCAGCAGTGAAACTCGACCGTTGAACACTGAAGCTTTCTTT. Its protein product is CASSETRPLNTEAFF.

This chain connects TRBV6-1 to TRBJ2-2; 7 bases line up with TRBD2. The CDR3 contains 16 residues. Losses at the gene ends were 2 bases for V and 5 bases for J; bases not matched to a gene: 8. The germline V gene has CDR1 MNHNS and CDR2 SASEGT. The CDR3 DNA reads TGTGCCAGCAGTGAACTGGCTGGGGGAGGGACCGGGGAGCTGTTTTTT. This gives the protein CASSELAGGGTGELFF.

The rearrangement uses TRBV13 and TRBJ2-7; either TRBD1 or TRBD2 may supply D (6 bases each). Trimming took off 5 bases at V and 7 bases at J, with 15 bases between the two ends. The V gene's germline CDR1 is PRHDT and CDR2 FYEKMQ (reference sequence). CDR3 length: 13 amino acids. The CDR3 region has the DNA TGTGCCAGCAGCAGAGGGGGGTCTTGGGAGCAGTACTTC. This sequence encodes CASSRGGSWEQYF.

V gene TRBV5-1 combines with J gene TRBJ1-1, with D possibly TRBD1 on 6 matching bases. Trimming removed 1 base at V and 2 bases at J, with 12 bases between. Germline V gene data show CDR1 as SGHRS and CDR2 as YFSETQ. This CDR3 contains 15 residues. CDR3 nucleotide sequence: TGCGCCAGCAGCTTGCTGGACAGATATAACACTGAAGCTTTCTTT. Encoded protein: CASSLLDRYNTEAFF.

J is TRBJ1-5 and V is TRBV5-4; TRBD1 matches at 9 bases. V was clipped by 1 base and J by 3 bases; unmatched bases: 8. Per germline, CDR1 SGHNT and CDR2 YYREEE (reference sequence). The CDR3 sequence is 17 residues long. CDR3 sequence reads: CASSLSGTGSDNQPQHF. In DNA form, the CDR3 reads TGTGCCAGCAGCTTGTCCGGGACAGGGAGCGACAATCAGCCCCAGCATTTT.

The V and J genes are TRBV7-9 and TRBJ1-3; D is undetermined. This CDR3 comprises 15 residues. V was trimmed by 6 bases and J by 0 bases, leaving 12 bases between them. Germline V gene data show CDR1 as SEHNR and CDR2 as FQNEAQ (reference sequence). The CDR3 loop is CASRNLRNSGNTIYF. The CDR3 DNA follows: TGTGCCAGCAGAAACCTCAGGAACTCTGGAAACACCATATATTTT.

The chain joins TRBV18 to TRBJ2-1, with TRBD2 matching over 12 bases. CDR1 KGHSH and CDR2 LQKENI come from the germline V gene. The CDR3 spans 16 residues. J was trimmed by 2 bases and V by 5 bases; bases with no gene match: 4. CDR3 sequence: CASSSGLAGAYNEQFF. The DNA of the CDR3 is TGTGCCAGCTCATCGGGACTAGCGGGTGCCTACAATGAGCAGTTCTTC. The variable domain in full, with the rest retrieved from reference TRBV18 and TRBJ2-1, is NAGVMQNPRHLVRRRGQEARLRCSPMKGHSHVYWYRQLPEEGLKFMVYLQKENIIDESGMPKERFSAEFPKEGPSILRIQQVVRGDSAAYFCASSSGLAGAYNEQFFGPGTRLTVL.

V is TRBV19 and J is TRBJ2-2; weak D call: TRBD2 (6 bases). V was shortened by 6 bases and J by 4 bases, with 12 bases between the two germline ends. This CDR3 is built from 14 residues. CDR1 is LNHDA, CDR2 SQIVND, per germline (reference sequence). The DNA of the CDR3 is TGTGCCAGTAGCCTCGGGACTTTCACCGGGGAGCTGTTTTTT. Its translation is CASSLGTFTGELFF. The whole variable domain, filled in from reference TRBV19 and TRBJ2-2, reads DGGITQSPKYLFRKEGQNVTLSCEQNLNHDAMYWYRQDPGQGLRLIYYSQIVNDFQKGDIAEGYSVSREKKESFPLTVTSAQKNPTAFYLCASSLGTFTGELFFGEGSRLTVL.

The gene calls are TRBV19 and TRBJ2-3, with D unclear. This CDR3 has 17 amino acids. Germline V CDR1 and CDR2: LNHDA, SQIVND (reference sequence). V was trimmed by 0 bases and J by 0 bases, leaving 13 bases between them. The chain's CDR3 is CASSIDHEVVSTDTQYF. DNA of the CDR3: TGTGCCAGTAGTATAGACCACGAGGTTGTTAGCACAGATACGCAGTATTTT.

In this sample, this clone turned up once. The V call is TRBV12-5, the J call TRBJ1-1; TRBD1 aligns across 8 bases. The CDR3 length is 18 residues. V lost 0 bases, J lost 6 bases, and 15 bases stayed unmatched. The V gene's germline CDR1 is LGHNT and CDR2 FRNRAP. The CDR3 DNA is TGTGCTAGTGGTTTGGTACGTTGGGGAGACAGGGGTGGATCTGAAGCTTTCTTT. Its protein is CASGLVRWGDRGGSEAFF. The whole variable domain, remainder taken from reference TRBV12-5 and TRBJ1-1, is DARVTQTPRHKVTEMGQEVTMRCQPILGHNTVFWYRQTMMQGLELLAYFRNRAPLDDSGMPKDRFSAEMPDATLATLKIQPSEPRDSAVYFCASGLVRWGDRGGSEAFFGQGTRLTVV.

CDR3 coding DNA: TGTGCCACCAGGACTAGCGGGAGAGTCCCAGATACGCAGTATTTT. Translated, it gives CATRTSGRVPDTQYF. The chain couples TRBV19 to TRBJ2-3; 13 nucleotides agree with TRBD2. Germline CDR1 is LNHDA and CDR2 is SQIVND (reference sequence). The J segment lost 4 bases and the V segment lost 10 bases, leaving 8 bases of the junction unmatched. This CDR3 has 15 amino acids.

The genes are TRBV7-3 and TRBJ2-1; D remains ambiguous. Trimming took 4 bases from V and 5 from J, leaving 12 bases between them. Germline V gene sequence: CDR1 SGHTA, CDR2 FQGTGA. The CDR3 totals 14 residues. DNA for the CDR3: TGTGCCAGCAGCTGGGATGTCTGGAACAATGAGCAGTTCTTC. It codes for CASSWDVWNNEQFF.

V gene TRBV19 combines with J gene TRBJ1-1; a possible D gene is TRBD1 (6 bases). CDR1 and CDR2 from the germline V gene are LNHDA and SQIVND (reference sequence). The CDR3 covers 13 residues. Trimming took 7 bases from V and 11 from J, leaving 20 bases between them. CDR3 protein: CASTGLGLQGAFF. The CDR3 DNA is TGTGCCAGTACAGGTCTTGGCCTTCAGGGGGCTTTCTTT. Filled out from reference TRBV19 and TRBJ1-1, the complete variable domain reads DGGITQSPKYLFRKEGQNVTLSCEQNLNHDAMYWYRQDPGQGLRLIYYSQIVNDFQKGDIAEGYSVSREKKESFPLTVTSAQKNPTAFYLCASTGLGLQGAFFGQGTRLTVV.

The chain uses TRBV5-6 and TRBJ2-5, with D unclear. The CDR3 loop spans 15 amino acids. The germline V and J ends were trimmed by 3 bases and 4 bases, with 16 bases remaining between them. CDR1 SGHDT and CDR2 YYEEEE come from the germline V gene. The CDR3 DNA follows: TGTGCCAGCAGCTCCGTCGAAGTTAAGGGAGAGACCCAGTACTTC. Translating it yields CASSSVEVKGETQYF.

Of note for this clone: Distinct nucleotide sequences in the sample also encode this CDR3. The chain recombines TRBV5-4 with TRBJ2-7; possibly TRBD2 for D (6 bases). The germline CDR1 and CDR2 sequences are SGHNT and YYREEE (reference sequence). V was shortened by 4 bases and J by 7 bases, with 21 bases between the two germline ends. CDR3 length: 15 amino acids. CDR3 in amino acids: CASSLPLGGGKEQYF. Here the CDR3 DNA reads TGTGCCAGCAGCCTGCCATTGGGGGGAGGAAAAGAGCAGTACTTC.

Written as DNA, the CDR3 is TGTGCCAGCAGAAGGACAGGGGACACAGATACGCAGTATTTT. This sequence encodes CASRRTGDTDTQYF. The chain is built from TRBV6-5 and TRBJ2-3; 9 positions match TRBD1. The J segment lost 2 bases and the V segment lost 6 bases, leaving 3 bases of the junction unmatched. This CDR3 has 14 residues. CDR1 and CDR2 (germline): MNHEY, SVGAGI.